These 20 T cell receptor beta chains were all obtained from the same sample, sequenced in a study of blood T cell repertoires in COVID-19. The repertoire was sequenced with immunoSEQ multiplex PCR; TCRdb's copy has only in-frame clones and lacks some. The sample includes fewer than 55,000 clones, roughly 82% of them seen just once. Sequenced: peripheral blood. The receptors derive from a woman between 55 and 75 years old with acute or convalescent COVID-19.

The rearrangement uses TRBV30 and TRBJ1-3; TRBD1 is a possible D gene (5 bases). This CDR3 has 14 residues. Germline V gives CDR1 GTSNPN, CDR2 SVGIG (reference sequence). The germline V and J ends were trimmed by 7 bases and 2 bases, with 15 bases remaining between them. CDR3 coding DNA: TGTGCCTACCAACCAGGGTTCGCTGGAAACACCATATATTTT. It translates to CAYQPGFAGNTIYF.

The genes are TRBV2 and TRBJ2-5, with a weak D call TRBD1 (6 bases). Germline CDR1 reads SNHLY; CDR2 reads FYNNEI. This CDR3 has 16 residues. V lost 4 bases and J lost 0, with 15 bases in between. In DNA, the CDR3 is TGTGCCAGCAGTGCGGACAGCCTCGATTACCAAGAGACCCAGTACTTC. It codes for CASSADSLDYQETQYF.

The chain has TRBV21-1 and TRBJ2-7; the table's TRBD2 call for D was not verified on the DNA. TRBV21-1 is annotated as a pseudogene. This CDR3 spans 15 amino acids. The CDR3 loop reads CASSVTSGVIHEQYF. The DNA for the CDR3 is TGTGCCAGCAGTGTTACTAGCGGGGTGATCCACGAGCAGTACTTC.

The chain joins TRBV5-6 to TRBJ1-5; possibly TRBD1 for D (5 bases). This CDR3 is built from 18 residues. Germline CDR1 is SGHDT and CDR2 is YYEEEE. V was pared by 1 base and J by 1 base, with 18 bases between. Here the CDR3 DNA reads TGTGCCAGCAGCTTGTGGACACACAACGGGGGGAGCAATCAGCCCCAGCATTTT. Translating gives CASSLWTHNGGSNQPQHF.

The rearrangement links TRBV7-9 to TRBJ2-1, with TRBD2 matching over 8 bases. The CDR3 is 18 residues long. V shed 5 bases and J 4 bases; nucleotides not matched to a gene: 16. Germline assignment: CDR1 SEHNR and CDR2 FQNEAQ (reference sequence). CDR3 nucleotides: TGTGCCAGCAGCCCCCGAGTCACTAGCGGTACCCCTTACAATGAGCAGTTCTTC. Protein: CASSPRVTSGTPYNEQFF.

This rearrangement joins TRBV7-2 to TRBJ1-3; perhaps TRBD1 as D (6 bases). The length of the CDR3 is 15 residues. Germline V CDR1 and CDR2: SGHTA, FQGNSA. V gave up 3 bases and J gave up 4 bases, with 13 bases separating them. For the CDR3, the DNA is TGTGCCAGCAGCTTGGCGGGGGCGCCCGGAAACACCATATATTTT. It codes for CASSLAGAPGNTIYF.

This sequence joins TRBV4-1 and TRBJ1-5; TRBD1 matches at 7 bases. The CDR3 is 17 residues long. Germline V CDR1 and CDR2: MGHRA, YSYEKL. V dropped 3 bases and J dropped 7; count of bases not matched to a gene: 15. The CDR3 region has the DNA TGCGCCAGCAGCCAGGCTCCGGGACAGCGCGTGGGGCAGCCCCAGCATTTT. The encoded protein is CASSQAPGQRVGQPQHF.

The CDR3 bases are TGTGCCAGCAGCAGACGGACAGGGGAAGGCTACACCTTC. This codes for CASSRRTGEGYTF. The V call is TRBV5-8, the J call TRBJ1-2; 9 positions match TRBD1. The germline CDR1 and CDR2 sequences are SGHTS and YDEGEE. With V trimmed by 4 bases and J by 8 bases, 6 bases remained unmatched. The CDR3 is made up of 13 amino acids.

A few counts support this clone. The chain has TRBV30 and TRBJ1-6, with 9 bases matching TRBD1. Germline lookup yields CDR1 GTSNPN and CDR2 SVGIG (reference sequence). This CDR3 region has 15 residues. The V and J ends lost 0 bases and 11 bases, in that order; junction bases with no gene match: 8. CDR3 nucleotide sequence: TGTGCCTGGAGTGTACCCGGACAGGGGAGGACACCCCTCCACTTT. Translation gives CAWSVPGQGRTPLHF.

The chain combines TRBV12-3 or TRBV12-4 with TRBJ1-1; D is perhaps TRBD1 (6 bases). V dropped 11 bases and J dropped 2 bases, with 12 bases sitting between them. This CDR3 comprises 12 residues. The CDR3, as DNA: TGTGCCGGTGAACAGGGAAACACTGAAGCTTTCTTT. Translation: CAGEQGNTEAFF.

This clone was counted between two and nine times. J is TRBJ1-4 and V is TRBV25-1; the D is unclear. In germline, CDR1 is MGHDK, CDR2 SYGVNS. The V gene lost 4 bases and the J gene lost 0 bases, with 12 bases spanning the gap. The CDR3 runs 16 residues. As DNA, the CDR3 is TGTGCCAGCAGTGTTGGGGTCGGGACAACTAATGAAAAACTGTTTTTT. It yields the protein CASSVGVGTTNEKLFF.

J is TRBJ2-3 and V is TRBV5-1; 7 bases agree with TRBD1. Germline trimming cut 5 bases from V and 2 bases from J; bases unmatched to any gene: 5. The CDR3 is 14 amino acids. CDR1 and CDR2 (germline): SGHRS, YFSETQ. CDR3 in amino acids: CASRTGDLTDTQYF. The CDR3 DNA reads TGCGCCAGCAGAACAGGGGACCTCACAGATACGCAGTATTTT.

The rearrangement links TRBV5-5 to TRBJ1-5; D unclear. CDR1 is SGHKS and CDR2 is YYEKEE in the germline V gene (reference sequence). The V end lost 2 bases, the J end lost 0 bases, and 9 bases lay between the germline ends. The CDR3 totals 15 residues. CDR3 sequence reads: CASSFRLYSNQPQHF. The CDR3 DNA follows: TGTGCCAGCAGCTTCAGGTTATATAGCAATCAGCCCCAGCATTTT. The full variable domain, its missing parts supplied by reference TRBV5-5 and TRBJ1-5, is DAGVTQSPTHLIKTRGQQVTLRCSPISGHKSVSWYQQVLGQGPQFIFQYYEKEERGRGNFPDRFSARQFPNYSSELNVNALLLGDSALYLCASSFRLYSNQPQHFGDGTRLSIL.

The chain employs TRBV6-5 and TRBJ1-3; unclear D gene. Trimming took off 7 bases at V and 4 bases at J, with 8 bases between the two ends. Germline V lookup: CDR1 MNHEY, CDR2 SVGAGI. CDR3 length equals 12 residues. The CDR3 DNA is TGTGCCAGCAAGACATACGGAAACACCATATATTTT. Its protein product is CASKTYGNTIYF.

This clone was detected only a few times. The CDR3 coding sequence is TGTGCCAGTAGTATAGAGCCAGGGGGCGGCAATCAGCCCCAGCATTTT. Amino acid sequence: CASSIEPGGGNQPQHF. The chain couples TRBV19 to TRBJ1-5, with 8 bases identical to TRBD1. Germline V CDR1 and CDR2: LNHDA, SQIVND (reference sequence). V was clipped by 0 bases and J by 2 bases; unmatched bases: 3. This CDR3 spans 16 amino acids.

This clone came up once. The chain employs TRBV3-1 (or the pseudogene TRBV3-2) and TRBJ2-7, with 12 bases that match TRBD2. Losses at the gene ends were 4 bases for V and 5 bases for J; bases not matched to a gene: 3. This CDR3 spans 14 amino acids. Germline V gene sequence: CDR1 LGHDT, CDR2 YNNKEL (reference sequence). This chain's CDR3 is CASSRTSGTHEQYF. CDR3 DNA: TGTGCCAGCAGCCGGACTAGCGGGACCCACGAGCAGTACTTC.

This chain links TRBV15 with TRBJ1-5, with a tentative D call TRBD1 (6 bases). V lost 1 base and J lost 0, with 10 bases in between. From germline, CDR1 is LNHNV and CDR2 YYDKDF (reference sequence). The CDR3 totals 16 residues. CDR3 region: CATSRAGQYSNQPQHF. The CDR3 DNA sequence: TGTGCCACCAGCAGAGCCGGACAGTATAGCAATCAGCCCCAGCATTTT.

The chain links TRBV7-8 to TRBJ1-2; D perhaps matches TRBD1 (5 bases). CDR1 SGHVS and CDR2 FQNEAQ come from the germline V gene. The ends were cut back, 3 bases at V and 1 base at J, with 9 bases in the middle. The CDR3 extends over 14 amino acids. This CDR3 reads CASSFGTDNYGYTF. CDR3 bases: TGTGCCAGCAGCTTCGGGACTGATAACTATGGCTACACCTTC. Filled out from reference TRBV7-8 and TRBJ1-2, the complete variable domain reads GAGVSQSPRYKVAKRGQDVALRCDPISGHVSLFWYQQALGQGPEFLTYFQNEAQLDKSGLPSDRFFAERPEGSVSTLKIQRTQQEDSAVYLCASSFGTDNYGYTFGSGTRLTVV.

The chain joins TRBV7-9 to TRBJ2-3, with D unclear. The ends were cut back, 5 bases at V and 0 bases at J, with 12 bases in the middle. CDR3 length: 15 amino acids. From germline, CDR1 is SEHNR and CDR2 FQNEAQ (reference sequence). CDR3 bases: TGTGCCAGCAGCCTGCGGCCCGGGAGCACAGATACGCAGTATTTT. Amino acids: CASSLRPGSTDTQYF.

J is TRBJ1-4 and V is TRBV5-1; 8 bases align to TRBD1. Germline V lookup: CDR1 SGHRS, CDR2 YFSETQ. The CDR3 has 15 amino acids. The J segment lost 7 bases and the V segment lost 0 bases, leaving 5 bases of the junction unmatched. CDR3 DNA: TGCGCCAGCAGCTTGGTTCCAGGGGGCAGTGAAAAACTGTTTTTT. Residues: CASSLVPGGSEKLFF.